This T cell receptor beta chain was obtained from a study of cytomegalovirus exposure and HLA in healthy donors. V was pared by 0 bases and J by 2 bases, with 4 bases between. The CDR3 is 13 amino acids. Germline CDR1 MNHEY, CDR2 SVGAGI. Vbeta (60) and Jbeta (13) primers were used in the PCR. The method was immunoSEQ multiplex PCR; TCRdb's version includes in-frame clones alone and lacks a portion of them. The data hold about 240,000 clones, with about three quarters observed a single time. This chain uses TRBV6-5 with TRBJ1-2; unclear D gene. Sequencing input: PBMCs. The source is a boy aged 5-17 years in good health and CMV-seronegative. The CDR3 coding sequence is TGTGCCAGCAGTTACTCGGGCAACTATGGCTACACCTTC. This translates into CASSYSGNYGYTF.